A selection of T cell receptor beta chains follows, all from one sample in a study of blood T cell repertoires in COVID-19. The protocol was immunoSEQ multiplex PCR, while the TCRdb copy is restricted to in-frame clones and leaves out a portion. The table has approximately 88,000 clones, 80% seen once. What was sequenced was peripheral blood. These receptors came from a man between 50 and 59 years old who had recovered from COVID-19. The CDR3 runs from the conserved cysteine through the conserved F or W. Each record gives: D gene, clone size, J gene, V gene, CDR3 DNA, CDR3 protein. D genes are given only for firm matches. Not all rows give a size; the values are once, few, many and, for expanded clones, a class.

d_gene: TRBD2; abundance: few; j_gene: TRBJ2-5; v_gene: TRBV30; CDR3nt: TGTGCCTGGGATACTAGCGGGGGGGCGGGAGAGACCCAGTACTTC; CDR3aa: CAWDTSGGAGETQYF
d_gene: TRBD1; abundance: .; j_gene: TRBJ2-4; v_gene: TRBV6-5; CDR3nt: TGTGCCAGCAGTCGTTCGACAGGGGTCAGAAACATTCAGTACTTC; CDR3aa: CASSRSTGVRNIQYF
d_gene: .; abundance: once; j_gene: TRBJ1-5; v_gene: TRBV28; CDR3nt: TGTGCCAGCAGTGTAAGCAATCAGCCCCAGCATTTT; CDR3aa: CASSVSNQPQHF
d_gene: .; abundance: .; j_gene: TRBJ1-4; v_gene: TRBV15; CDR3nt: TGTGCCACCAGCAGAGTCAGGGCCGCAACTAATGAAAAACTGTTTTTT; CDR3aa: CATSRVRAATNEKLFF
d_gene: .; abundance: few; j_gene: TRBJ1-5; v_gene: TRBV18; CDR3nt: TGTGCCAGCTCAACAAATGAAGATAGCAATCAGCCCCAGCATTTT; CDR3aa: CASSTNEDSNQPQHF
d_gene: TRBD2; abundance: .; j_gene: TRBJ2-7; v_gene: TRBV7-3; CDR3nt: TGTGCCAGCAGCTTAACTGTTGCGGGAGGGGACGAGCAGTACTTC; CDR3aa: CASSLTVAGGDEQYF
d_gene: .; abundance: .; j_gene: TRBJ1-5; v_gene: TRBV19; CDR3nt: TGTGCCAGTAGTATAGATCGATGGTCTGCGAACCAGCCCCAGCATTTT; CDR3aa: CASSIDRWSANQPQHF
d_gene: .; abundance: .; j_gene: TRBJ2-7; v_gene: TRBV5-1; CDR3nt: TGCGCCAGCAGCTTGTCTCCCGGGAGCTCCTACGAGCAGTACTTC; CDR3aa: CASSLSPGSSYEQYF
d_gene: TRBD1; abundance: medium-sized; j_gene: TRBJ1-1; v_gene: TRBV5-4; CDR3nt: TGTGCCAGCAGCTTGCGACAGGGAAGAGCTTTCTTT; CDR3aa: CASSLRQGRAFF
d_gene: TRBD1; abundance: .; j_gene: TRBJ1-1; v_gene: TRBV18; CDR3nt: TGTGCCAGCTCACCACCGGCAAGGGGGCACACTGAAGCTTTCTTT; CDR3aa: CASSPPARGHTEAFF
d_gene: .; abundance: .; j_gene: TRBJ1-6; v_gene: TRBV28; CDR3nt: TGTGCCAGCAGTTTGCGAGACTATAATTCACCCCTCCACTTT; CDR3aa: CASSLRDYNSPLHF
d_gene: TRBD2; abundance: .; j_gene: TRBJ2-1; v_gene: TRBV19; CDR3nt: TGTGCCAGTAGTGGAGCCGGGACTAGCGGTGACAATGAGCAGTTCTTC; CDR3aa: CASSGAGTSGDNEQFF
d_gene: .; abundance: .; j_gene: TRBJ2-3; v_gene: TRBV7-3; CDR3nt: TGTGCCAGCAGCCCCGGGGGATATACGCAGTATTTT; CDR3aa: CASSPGGYTQYF
d_gene: .; abundance: .; j_gene: TRBJ2-3; v_gene: TRBV3-1/TRBV3-2; CDR3nt: TGTGCCAGCAGCCTCGCGGAAGCAGATACGCAGTATTTT; CDR3aa: CASSLAEADTQYF
d_gene: TRBD1; abundance: few; j_gene: TRBJ1-4; v_gene: TRBV28; CDR3nt: TGTGCCAGCAGTGAACGGGGGACAGCTAATGAAAAACTGTTTTTT; CDR3aa: CASSERGTANEKLFF
d_gene: TRBD2; abundance: .; j_gene: TRBJ2-3; v_gene: TRBV11-2; CDR3nt: TGTGCCAGCAGCTTAGACCGGACTAGCCCCACCACAGATACGCAGTATTTT; CDR3aa: CASSLDRTSPTTDTQYF
d_gene: TRBD2; abundance: .; j_gene: TRBJ2-1; v_gene: TRBV11-2; CDR3nt: TGTGCCAGCAGCCCTGGACTAGCGGGAGGCCCGTACAATGAGCAGTTCTTC; CDR3aa: CASSPGLAGGPYNEQFF
d_gene: .; abundance: .; j_gene: TRBJ1-1; v_gene: TRBV23-1; CDR3nt: TGCGCCAGCAGTCAATATGAGTGGCGGTATGGAGGTGGGGACACTGAAGCTTTCTTT; CDR3aa: CASSQYEWRYGGGDTEAFF
d_gene: TRBD1; abundance: .; j_gene: TRBJ1-2; v_gene: TRBV7-2; CDR3nt: TGTGCCAGCAGCCAATACAGGGGGGTTAACTATGGCTACACCTTC; CDR3aa: CASSQYRGVNYGYTF
d_gene: .; abundance: once; j_gene: TRBJ2-7; v_gene: TRBV6-5; CDR3nt: TGTGCCAGCAGTACCCGGGACATAGCCTACGAGCAGTACTTC; CDR3aa: CASSTRDIAYEQYF
d_gene: .; abundance: .; j_gene: TRBJ2-7; v_gene: TRBV12-1; CDR3nt: TGTGCCAGCAGCTCACTACTAGCGGGAGGGCGCCCAGGTGGCGAGCAGTACTTC; CDR3aa: CASSSLLAGGRPGGEQYF
d_gene: .; abundance: .; j_gene: TRBJ1-6; v_gene: TRBV3-1/TRBV3-2; CDR3nt: TGTGCCAGCAGCCAAAGGCGGGGGGCTGATTCACCCCTCCACTTT; CDR3aa: CASSQRRGADSPLHF
d_gene: TRBD1; abundance: .; j_gene: TRBJ2-2; v_gene: TRBV6-2/TRBV6-3; CDR3nt: TGTGCCAGCAGTTACGCCGGACAGGGGAACACCGGGGAGCTGTTTTTT; CDR3aa: CASSYAGQGNTGELFF
d_gene: .; abundance: .; j_gene: TRBJ2-3; v_gene: TRBV27; CDR3nt: TGTGCCAGCAGTTTATTCCCCTCGGACCTAAGCGGTCAGATCACGCAGTATTTT; CDR3aa: CASSLFPSDLSGQITQYF
d_gene: .; abundance: .; j_gene: TRBJ2-3; v_gene: TRBV6-5; CDR3nt: TGTGCCAGCGGACAAGGCATCGTGACAGATACGCAGTATTTT; CDR3aa: CASGQGIVTDTQYF
d_gene: TRBD2; abundance: few; j_gene: TRBJ2-3; v_gene: TRBV9; CDR3nt: TGTGCCAGCAGCTCCCAGCGGGGGGCCACAGATACGCAGTATTTT; CDR3aa: CASSSQRGATDTQYF
d_gene: .; abundance: .; j_gene: TRBJ1-2; v_gene: TRBV27; CDR3nt: TGTGCCAGCAGTCTCAGGGTTGTGGGGCATGGCTACACCTTC; CDR3aa: CASSLRVVGHGYTF
d_gene: .; abundance: .; j_gene: TRBJ1-3; v_gene: TRBV7-6; CDR3nt: TGTGCCAGCAGCTTAGCTGACAGCTCTGGAAACACCATATATTTT; CDR3aa: CASSLADSSGNTIYF
d_gene: .; abundance: .; j_gene: TRBJ2-2; v_gene: TRBV19; CDR3nt: TGTGCCAGTACGGGACAACTTGCGAACACCGGGGAGCTGTTTTTT; CDR3aa: CASTGQLANTGELFF
d_gene: .; abundance: .; j_gene: TRBJ1-5; v_gene: TRBV19; CDR3nt: TGTGCCAGTAACCTATATAGGACCCTGGGGAGTAGCAATCAGCCCCAGCATTTT; CDR3aa: CASNLYRTLGSSNQPQHF
d_gene: TRBD1; abundance: .; j_gene: TRBJ2-7; v_gene: TRBV6-5; CDR3nt: TGTGCCAGTCGACCGAGGGACAGATCCTACGAGCAGTACTTC; CDR3aa: CASRPRDRSYEQYF
d_gene: .; abundance: .; j_gene: TRBJ1-5; v_gene: TRBV12-3/TRBV12-4; CDR3nt: TGTGCCAGCAGTGGGGGCGGTCAGCCCCAGCATTTT; CDR3aa: CASSGGGQPQHF
d_gene: .; abundance: .; j_gene: TRBJ2-2; v_gene: TRBV18; CDR3nt: TGTGCCAGCTCACCCGGGACTCCGAACACCGGGGAGCTGTTTTTT; CDR3aa: CASSPGTPNTGELFF
d_gene: TRBD2; abundance: .; j_gene: TRBJ2-2; v_gene: TRBV4-2; CDR3nt: TGTGCCAGCAGCCAAGAAATAGCGCTAGCGGTGAACACCGGGGAGCTGTTTTTT; CDR3aa: CASSQEIALAVNTGELFF
d_gene: .; abundance: .; j_gene: TRBJ2-4; v_gene: TRBV24-1; CDR3nt: TGTGCCACCAGTGACCAGACAGTGGGCGCCAAAAACATTCAGTACTTC; CDR3aa: CATSDQTVGAKNIQYF
d_gene: TRBD1; abundance: .; j_gene: TRBJ2-7; v_gene: TRBV19; CDR3nt: TGTGCCAGTAGTCCTCCGGGACAGGGGGCGCGTGAGCAGTACTTC; CDR3aa: CASSPPGQGAREQYF
d_gene: .; abundance: .; j_gene: TRBJ1-5; v_gene: TRBV2; CDR3nt: TGTGCCAGCAGGGCTGACAGGACGAGCAATCAGCCCCAGCATTTT; CDR3aa: CASRADRTSNQPQHF
d_gene: TRBD1; abundance: .; j_gene: TRBJ1-2; v_gene: TRBV6-5; CDR3nt: TGTGCCAGCAGCGACAGGGCCTCCGTCACCTTC; CDR3aa: CASSDRASVTF
d_gene: .; abundance: .; j_gene: TRBJ2-3; v_gene: TRBV19; CDR3nt: TGTGCCAGTAGTGGACCCAGGACGGGGTCTGATACGCAGTATTTT; CDR3aa: CASSGPRTGSDTQYF
d_gene: TRBD2; abundance: .; j_gene: TRBJ2-3; v_gene: TRBV11-2; CDR3nt: TGTGCCAGCAGCTCTCTTAGCGGGGGGAATACAGATACGCAGTATTTT; CDR3aa: CASSSLSGGNTDTQYF
d_gene: .; abundance: .; j_gene: TRBJ2-7; v_gene: TRBV6-6; CDR3nt: TGTGCCAGCGGCACCTTCTTCTACGAGCAGTACTTC; CDR3aa: CASGTFFYEQYF
d_gene: .; abundance: .; j_gene: TRBJ2-5; v_gene: TRBV19; CDR3nt: TGTGCCAGTTCAGGCCCGTCAGGGAGGGAGACCCAGTACTTC; CDR3aa: CASSGPSGRETQYF
d_gene: .; abundance: .; j_gene: TRBJ1-1; v_gene: TRBV7-2; CDR3nt: TGTGCCAGCAGCTCAGGTGCCAACACTGAAGCTTTCTTT; CDR3aa: CASSSGANTEAFF
d_gene: TRBD1; abundance: .; j_gene: TRBJ1-2; v_gene: TRBV5-1; CDR3nt: TGCGCCAGCAGCTTGGTAACAGGGGATGGCTACACCTTC; CDR3aa: CASSLVTGDGYTF
d_gene: .; abundance: once; j_gene: TRBJ1-2; v_gene: TRBV29-1; CDR3nt: TGCAGCGTTGAAGATGGGGGGGTGACACTTAATTATGGCTACACCTTC; CDR3aa: CSVEDGGVTLNYGYTF
d_gene: .; abundance: .; j_gene: TRBJ2-3; v_gene: TRBV9; CDR3nt: TGTGCCAGCAGCGTAGGGAACAGGGAAACAGATACGCAGTATTTT; CDR3aa: CASSVGNRETDTQYF
d_gene: .; abundance: few; j_gene: TRBJ2-2; v_gene: TRBV18; CDR3nt: TGTGCCAGCTCACCACCGAGCACCGGGGAGCTGTTTTTT; CDR3aa: CASSPPSTGELFF
d_gene: .; abundance: few; j_gene: TRBJ2-1; v_gene: TRBV5-1; CDR3nt: TGCGCCAGCAGCCCCGCGGCGGGGCTATACAATGAGCAGTTCTTC; CDR3aa: CASSPAAGLYNEQFF
d_gene: .; abundance: .; j_gene: TRBJ1-5; v_gene: TRBV19; CDR3nt: TGTGCCAGTCACAGGGTGATTGGGAGCAATCAGCCCCAGCATTTT; CDR3aa: CASHRVIGSNQPQHF
d_gene: .; abundance: .; j_gene: TRBJ1-3; v_gene: TRBV10-3; CDR3nt: TGTGCCATCAGCCAGGGAAACACCATATATTTT; CDR3aa: CAISQGNTIYF
d_gene: .; abundance: few; j_gene: TRBJ2-1; v_gene: TRBV7-8; CDR3nt: TGTGCCAGCAGCTTAGCGGGGGGGGCTGGCGAGCAGTTCTTC; CDR3aa: CASSLAGGAGEQFF
d_gene: .; abundance: .; j_gene: TRBJ2-2; v_gene: TRBV7-3; CDR3nt: TGTGCCAGCAGCTTACAAGGACTCGGGGAGCTGTTTTTT; CDR3aa: CASSLQGLGELFF
d_gene: .; abundance: medium-sized; j_gene: TRBJ1-5; v_gene: TRBV28; CDR3nt: TGTGCCAGCAGTCCACCCGCGAGGGTGCGTAGCAATCAGCCCCAGCATTTT; CDR3aa: CASSPPARVRSNQPQHF
d_gene: .; abundance: .; j_gene: TRBJ1-1; v_gene: TRBV18; CDR3nt: TGTGCCAGCTCACTATTAGGCAGGGGCAACACTGAAGCTTTCTTT; CDR3aa: CASSLLGRGNTEAFF